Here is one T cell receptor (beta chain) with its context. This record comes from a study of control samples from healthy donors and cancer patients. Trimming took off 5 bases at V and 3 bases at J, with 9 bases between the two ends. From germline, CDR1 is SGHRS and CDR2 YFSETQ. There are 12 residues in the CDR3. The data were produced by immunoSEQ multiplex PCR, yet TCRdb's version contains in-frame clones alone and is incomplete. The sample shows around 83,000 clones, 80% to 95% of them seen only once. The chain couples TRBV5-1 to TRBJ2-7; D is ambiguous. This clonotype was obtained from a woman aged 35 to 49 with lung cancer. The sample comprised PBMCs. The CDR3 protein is CASSYPNYEQYF. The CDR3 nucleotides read TGCGCCAGCAGTTACCCTAACTACGAGCAGTACTTC.